Included here is one TCR beta chain sequence, with context. The antigen it recognizes is unknown. No base-level quality is on record; no much larger clone is a single base apart. The data derive from a study of cytomegalovirus exposure and HLA in healthy donors (dated by TCRdb to between 2016 and 2019). Background on the whole study: In an earlier analysis of approximately 500 of the donors, less than 350 Gb of sequence data and roughly 100 million unique TCR beta sequences from 150 million to 200 million T cells were reported. Alongside the repertoire data, information on donor age, sex, ethnicity and CMV serostatus was compiled. An earlier analysis of approximately 640 of the donors applied high-throughput TCR beta sequencing to assess whether each TCR beta V gene segment acted as functional or pseudogenic. The study aimed to test whether signatures of past pathogen exposure could be identified by cataloging public T cell receptors. In a later analysis, previously published TCR beta repertoires from 600 to 850 donors were re-analyzed and high-resolution HLA genotyping was added so that TCR occurrence patterns could be studied. In the later analysis, no new phenotypic data were used to find candidate immune exposures; instead, reliance was placed on TCR beta sequences and their occurrence across donors. In addition to the first cohort of 666 subjects, a separate validation cohort of about 120 different subjects was used. Across about 380 genotyped donors of the cohort, an average of about 200,000 unique TCR beta nucleotide sequences per donor were sequenced, and around 20% of those sequences were non-productive. Among the roughly 400 genotyped donors, roughly 80% belonged to the genetic ancestry cluster associated with self-reported Caucasian donors. The study profiled the T cell repertoires of hundreds of subjects by immunosequencing and related them to cytomegalovirus serostatus. Roughly 300 gigabases of sequencing data and tens of millions of unique TCR sequences made up an early release that covered 640 HLA-typed donors. HLA typing included class I and class II loci at four-digit resolution. High-throughput TCR immunosequencing, statistical association of individual TCRs with disease status, and machine learning were combined to predict cytomegalovirus infection status. Every discovery cohort repertoire had been produced on one sequencing platform. Roughly 5 DR-DQ haplotypes were handled as single units for association and clustering, since linkage in the cohort was strong. A later genetic analysis took genome-wide SNP genotypes for about 55% of the 666 donors and used that subset as a discovery cohort. Typing coverage varied by locus: 629-630 donors for A, B, C, DRB1 and DQB1; some 520 for DQA1; 600 to 610 for DPA1; under 490 for DPB1. The paper as a whole reports these results and caveats: The classifier was reported to diagnose cytomegalovirus status with high specificity and sensitivity in both the original cohort and the validation cohort. Presence/absence analyses assumed roughly uniform sequencing depth across donors, an assumption that may not hold. A total of about 180 TCR beta chains were listed by the study as associated with cytomegalovirus. An earlier analysis of some 560 of the donors showed that most TCR beta V segments appeared in productive rearrangements either about 87% or about 30% of the time, which broadly matched IMGT annotations. In a later analysis, the rate of TCR association differed among HLA loci, with DRB1 alleles having the most associated TCRs and HLA-C alleles having the fewest. V-gene and J-gene trimming of TCR beta chains was associated with a missense DCLRE1C variant in a later genetic analysis, and the association was replicated in an independent cohort. In a later analysis, most CMV-associated TCR beta chains were found to appear HLA-restricted, with HLA associations seemingly driven largely by CMV exposure. While some public TCRs were present in many individuals, most TCR sequences turned up only very rarely across donors. Specific HLA alleles were associated with roughly 17,000 TCR beta sequences at a false discovery rate of 0.05 in a later analysis. In vitro tests confirmed that a few of the cytomegalovirus-associated TCR beta chains recognize cytomegalovirus antigens. Some IMGT-functional V segments, including TRBV6-2 and TRBV6-3, could not be told apart with the 87-base-pair reads, so those segments were excluded. Because HLA typing was missing for some donors at each locus, association tests included only the typed subset. Linkage disequilibrium might explain the correlated functional status among segregating V segments, but an unknown experimental factor could not be ruled out. In a later analysis, HLA-associated TCR beta chains were found to be more clonally expanded and to have lower generation probabilities than equally common non-associated chains. The authors suggested that the approach could potentially be generalized to other disease states and immunological phenotypes. This cohort had only TCR beta chains sequenced, and the lack of alpha or paired-chain data limited which features could be detected. For the cohort, immune exposure information was limited to CMV serostatus. According to a later analysis, parvovirus B19, influenza, CMV and Epstein-Barr virus appeared linked to several top co-occurrence clusters. A cluster of highly shared sequence variants was judged likely to be a technical artifact of the sequencing pipeline. A further reported finding was that TCR beta sequences accurately predicted the HLA-A and HLA-B alleles for most subjects in the first cohort. When HLA alleles, especially DR and DQ, strongly co-occurred, TCR associations were difficult to assign to individual alleles. A later genetic analysis reported fewer N-insertions in productive TCRs among donors in an Asian-associated ancestry cluster than the roughly 650-donor mean. Because counts were too low, more than 15 rarely observed V segments, including chromosome 9 orphons, were left out of the earlier analysis of a few hundred of the donors.

The library was produced with the immunoSEQ multiplex PCR assay. The multiplex PCR relied on a mix of 60 forward primers for TCR Vbeta segments and 13 reverse primers for TCR Jbeta segments. The CDR3 region of rearranged TCR beta genes was amplified from genomic DNA by a multiplex PCR assay. Amplified TCR beta libraries were sequenced as 87-base-pair reads on the Illumina HiSeq System. Per the authors' processing: In a later analysis, 80 million or so unique TCR beta chains were counted across the 500 to 700 repertoires, and about 9.9 million of these chains were shared by at least two donors. A nearest-neighbor algorithm error-corrected the raw reads and collapsed the reads into unique sequences, merging closely related sequences to remove PCR and sequencing errors. To assign V, D and J gene segments, CDR3 sequences were aligned to IMGT reference sequences. For a sequence to be retained, at least a six-nucleotide match to both a V gene segment and a J gene segment was required. Rearrangements were classified as productive when the CDR3 lacked stop codons and remained in frame with V and J, and all other rearrangements were classified as non-productive. Following IMGT convention, CDR3 was defined as the stretch from the second conserved V-encoded cysteine up to the conserved J-encoded phenylalanine. The earlier analysis of 500 to 750 of the donors excluded any sequence lacking an unambiguous match to a single V gene segment. An earlier analysis of several hundred of the donors called V segments functional above 56.7% productive rearrangements and segregating when the between-donor standard deviation exceeded 5%. A statistical classification framework was developed to diagnose cytomegalovirus status using the catalog of TCR beta chain sequences. A later analysis assigned V and J genes by comparing TCR nucleotide sequences with IMGT/GENE-DB human TR gene sequences. The TCRdist pipeline was used in a later analysis to assign CDR3 sequences and most-parsimonious VDJ recombination scenarios. In a later analysis, each TCR beta chain was defined by its CDR3 amino acid sequence together with its V-gene family, and reads without a unique V-gene family were excluded. A later analysis removed 500 to 650 highly shared, low-generation-probability nucleotide sequences to deal with suspected cross-contamination and a sequencing artifact. In a later analysis, a clonal expansion index for each public chain was calculated from normalized within-repertoire ranks of inferred template counts. A later analysis computed generation probabilities with a VDJ recombination model fitted to out-of-frame rearrangements, and checked the results against IGoR. A later analysis scored TCR-TCR, TCR-HLA and TCR-CMV co-occurrence with hypergeometric tests, applying a repertoire-size bias correction to TCR pairs. A later analysis estimated false discovery rates by permuting HLA or CMV assignments 20 times. In a later analysis, co-occurring TCRs were grouped with DBSCAN, and TCRdist sequence similarity was added when clustering was performed within HLA-allele-positive subsets. Repertoires with fewer than 30,000 or more than 120,000 public chains were left out of co-occurrence clustering, as were about 5 repertoires with anomalous nucleotide sharing. This is the immuneACCESS table as TCRdb keeps it, with only in-frame sequences that have V and J called. A part of the clones is gone; compared with another copy, unresolved V genes explain less than half, and the rest is unexplained. The D gene and trimming were derived from the DNA, and the V and J assignments and clone size from that table. Within this sample are about 54,000 clones, with approximately 81% of them counted one time only. Just over 3% of the sample goes to the ten largest clones.

The cohort consisted of 600 to 750 healthy bone marrow donors. All cohort members were sampled while nominally healthy, although unrecorded immune exposures were likely present. The donor tested CMV seronegative, placing the donor among the 350 to 400 seronegative members of the cohort. Every donor gave a peripheral blood sample, and the peripheral blood mononuclear cells from that sample were used for TCR beta sequencing. The Qiagen DNeasy Blood Extraction Kit was used to extract genomic DNA from the blood cell samples. Trimming removed 2 bases from V and 2 bases from J, leaving 11 bases between the germline ends. The CDR3 runs 15 residues from the cysteine to the phenylalanine. Left in the record is the CDR3 DNA by itself, 45 bases read in frame from the first base. The CDR1 and CDR2 encoded by the germline V gene (reference sequence) are MNHNY and SVGAGI.

This chain is built from TRBV6-6 and TRBJ2-3, with TRBD2 tentatively as D gene (6 bases match). The sequence derives from a young woman in good health and CMV-seronegative. The sequencing sample was made of PBMCs. The CDR3 region reads CASSYPRESTDTQYF. The DNA reads as follows: TGTGCCAGCAGTTACCCCCGGGAGTCCACAGATACGCAGTATTTT.